This TCR beta chain comes out of a study of immune heterogeneity within non-small cell lung tumors. Multiplex PCR with 32 V and 13 J primers amplified TCR beta CDR3. MiXCR, run by TCRdb on the multiplex PCR reads, gives a single entry per CDR3 protein. The data hold approximately 29,000 distinct CDR3 sequences, with more than 25% observed a single time. Template material comprised bulk tumor genomic DNA at 450 to 600 ng per sample. Multiple biopsies spaced far apart were taken from each primary tumor during surgery. Curative surgical treatment was performed in patients who had newly diagnosed, untreated non-small cell lung cancer. Trimming stripped 1 base from V and 8 bases from J, with 11 bases between. Germline CDR1 is LNHNV and CDR2 is YYDKDF (reference sequence). The CDR3 is 13 residues long.

This chain joins TRBV15 and TRBJ1-1; no definite D call. The sequencing input was lung tumor tissue. The TCR was taken from a man in his forties with non-small cell lung cancer. The CDR3 loop reads CATSRVGGLEAFF. CDR3 DNA: TGTGCCACCAGCAGAGTCGGAGGGTTGGAAGCTTTCTTT.